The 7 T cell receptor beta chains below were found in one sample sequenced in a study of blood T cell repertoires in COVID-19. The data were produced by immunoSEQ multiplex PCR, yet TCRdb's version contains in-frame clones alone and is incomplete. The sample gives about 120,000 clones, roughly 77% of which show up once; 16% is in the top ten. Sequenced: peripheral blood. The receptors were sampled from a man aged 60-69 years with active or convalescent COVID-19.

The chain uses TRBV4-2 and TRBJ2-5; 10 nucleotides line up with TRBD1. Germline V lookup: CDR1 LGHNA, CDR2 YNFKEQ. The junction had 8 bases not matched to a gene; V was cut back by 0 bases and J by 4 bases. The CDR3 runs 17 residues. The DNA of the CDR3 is TGTGCCAGCAGCCAAGATCGTGGGACAGGGGTGTTAGAGACCCAGTACTTC. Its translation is CASSQDRGTGVLETQYF.

Here the CDR3 reads CASSLRTGDQPQHF. CDR3 coding DNA: TGTGCCAGCAGCTTGAGGACAGGGGATCAGCCCCAGCATTTT. The V call is TRBV5-8, the J call TRBJ1-5; 9 bases line up with TRBD1. CDR3 size: 14 residues. Germline V lookup: CDR1 SGHTS, CDR2 YDEGEE. Losses at the gene ends were 1 base for V and 5 bases for J; bases not matched to a gene: 1.

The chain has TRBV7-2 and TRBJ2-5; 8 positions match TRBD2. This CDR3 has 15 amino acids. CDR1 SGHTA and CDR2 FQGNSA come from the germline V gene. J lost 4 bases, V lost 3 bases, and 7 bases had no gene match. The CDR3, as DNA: TGTGCCAGCAGCTTTTTGCGGGAGGTAGGAGAGACCCAGTACTTC. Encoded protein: CASSFLREVGETQYF.

The CDR3 loop is CASTPRGASGSPILQETQYF. CDR3 coding DNA: TGTGCCAGTACCCCCCGTGGGGCTAGCGGGAGTCCCATCCTCCAAGAGACCCAGTACTTC. The rearrangement joins TRBV19 to TRBJ2-5; 10 bases line up with TRBD2. CDR3 length: 20 amino acids. J gave up 1 base and V 7 bases, and 21 bases lay outside the gene matches. Germline V gene sequence: CDR1 LNHDA, CDR2 SQIVND (reference sequence).

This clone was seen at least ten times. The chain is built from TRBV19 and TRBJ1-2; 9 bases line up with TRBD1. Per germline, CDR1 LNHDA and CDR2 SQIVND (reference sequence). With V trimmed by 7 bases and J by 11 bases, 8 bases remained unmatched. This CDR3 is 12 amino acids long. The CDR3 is CASTPDRGGYTF. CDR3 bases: TGTGCCAGTACCCCGGACAGGGGAGGATACACCTTC.

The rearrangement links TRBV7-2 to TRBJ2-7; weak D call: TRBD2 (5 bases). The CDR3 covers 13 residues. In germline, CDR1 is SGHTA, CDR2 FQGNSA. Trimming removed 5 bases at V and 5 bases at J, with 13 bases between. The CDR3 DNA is TGTGCCAGCAGCCTCGGGAAAGCCCACGAGCAGTACTTC. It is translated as CASSLGKAHEQYF.

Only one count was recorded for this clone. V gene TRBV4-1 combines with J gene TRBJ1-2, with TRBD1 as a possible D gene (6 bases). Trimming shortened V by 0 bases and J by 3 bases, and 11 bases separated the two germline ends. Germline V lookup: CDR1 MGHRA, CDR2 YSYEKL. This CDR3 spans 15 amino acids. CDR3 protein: CASSQDQGFDYGYTF. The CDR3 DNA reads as TGCGCCAGCAGCCAAGATCAGGGGTTCGACTATGGCTACACCTTC.